Listed here are 25 T cell receptor beta chains from one sample, sequenced in a study of PD-L1 blockade in urothelial cancer (dated by TCRdb to about 2017). In the paper's terms, the time point label means: peripheral blood 6 weeks after treatment start. The library was obtained by the immunoSEQ multiplex PCR assay. Drawn from immuneACCESS, this table holds only the in-frame rearrangements with V and J called that TCRdb kept. Clones are partly lost; checked studies trace under half to an unresolved V gene and leave the rest unexplained. This sample gives around 38,000 clones in total; approximately 86% of them show up just once. Jointly, the top ten make up over 20% of the sample. The sample in question was PBMCs, obtained around atezolizumab (anti-PD-L1) treatment. All receptors come from a man aged 55 to 70 with urothelial cancer.

V and J are TRBV27 and TRBJ1-1; D possibly corresponds to TRBD1 (5 bases). Trimming took off 6 bases at V and 4 bases at J, with 18 bases between the two ends. Germline CDR1 is MNHEY and CDR2 is SMNVEV (reference sequence). This CDR3 is 15 amino acids long. CDR3 DNA sequence: TGTGCCAGCAGCTTCGACAGATTCCGTAGCACTGAAGCTTTCTTT. Protein product: CASSFDRFRSTEAFF.

CDR3 coding DNA: TGTGCCAGCAGCTTTACAGGGCTCAGCGAAAAACTGTTTTTT. Translated: CASSFTGLSEKLFF. J is TRBJ1-4 and V is TRBV7-9, with TRBD1 as a possible D gene (6 bases). The length of the CDR3 is 14 residues. Germline loops: CDR1 SEHNR, CDR2 FQNEAQ (reference sequence). The V end lost 3 bases, the J end lost 8 bases, and 13 bases lay between the germline ends.

The genes are TRBV10-1 and TRBJ2-3; 8 bases line up with TRBD2. CDR3 length: 15 residues. Germline lookup yields CDR1 WNHNN and CDR2 SYGVQD (reference sequence). V trimming: 4 bases; J trimming: 2 bases; junction bases outside the gene matches: 5. CDR3 coding DNA: TGCGCCAGCAGTGGAAATAGCGGGACCACAGATACGCAGTATTTT. This gives the protein CASSGNSGTTDTQYF.

The chain employs TRBV5-6 and TRBJ1-1; TRBD1 matches at 8 bases. The CDR3 has 13 residues. In germline, CDR1 is SGHDT, CDR2 YYEEEE. Trimming at V came to 5 bases and at J to 4 bases, leaving 4 bases not matched to a gene. The CDR3 coding sequence is TGTGCCAGCAGGACAGGGGTTGCCACTGAAGCTTTCTTT. Its translation is CASRTGVATEAFF.

A few counts support this clone. V usage is TRBV29-1 and J usage is TRBJ1-2, with D perhaps TRBD1 (5 bases). Per germline, CDR1 SQVTM and CDR2 ANQGSEA. V gave up 5 bases and J gave up 4 bases, with 11 bases separating them. CDR3 length: 12 amino acids. In DNA, the CDR3 is TGCAGCGTTCGACAGAGAACCTATGGCTACACCTTC. Translating it yields CSVRQRTYGYTF.

This chain joins TRBV6-6 and TRBJ2-7; TRBD1 aligns across 9 bases. V lost 5 bases and J lost 2; bases outside the gene matches: 7. CDR3 length equals 15 residues. Germline values: CDR1 MNHNY, CDR2 SVGAGI (reference sequence). CDR3 region: CASSAPGQGTYEQYF. The DNA of the CDR3 is TGTGCCAGCAGTGCACCGGGACAGGGTACCTACGAGCAGTACTTC.

The genes are TRBV5-1 and TRBJ2-3, with 7 bases that match TRBD1. Trimming cost V 8 bases and J 4 bases; bases outside gene matches: 10. The CDR3 spans 14 residues. Germline-derived CDR1 and CDR2 are SGHRS and YFSETQ. CDR3 nucleotides: TGCGCCAGTACGACAGGGTCCGTCTCAGATACGCAGTATTTT. This sequence encodes CASTTGSVSDTQYF.

V and J are TRBV9 and TRBJ2-2, with D maybe TRBD1 (5 bases). Germline loops: CDR1 SGDLS, CDR2 YYNGEE. Trimming shortened V by 0 bases and J by 5 bases, and 11 bases separated the two germline ends. The CDR3 is made up of 15 amino acids. The CDR3 nucleotides read TGTGCCAGCAGCGTAGGCCGGGCAGGGACCGGGGAGCTGTTTTTT. The encoded protein is CASSVGRAGTGELFF. Variable domain in full (rest from reference TRBV9 and TRBJ2-2): DSGVTQTPKHLITATGQRVTLRCSPRSGDLSVYWYQQSLDQGLQFLIQYYNGEERAKGNILERFSAQQFPDLHSELNLSSLELGDSALYFCASSVGRAGTGELFFGEGSRLTVL.

The rearrangement uses TRBV2 and TRBJ1-1; possibly TRBD1 for D (6 bases). CDR3 length equals 14 residues. Trimming pared 5 bases from V and 5 bases from J, leaving 15 bases between. CDR1 is SNHLY, CDR2 FYNNEI, per germline. CDR3 sequence reads: CASSYREVATEAFF. Here the CDR3 DNA reads TGTGCCAGCAGTTACAGGGAAGTGGCGACTGAAGCTTTCTTT.

This chain connects TRBV2 to TRBJ2-7; D possibly corresponds to TRBD1 (6 bases). CDR3 size: 11 residues. Looked up from germline, CDR1 is SNHLY and CDR2 is FYNNEI. Trimming removed 6 bases from V and 5 bases from J, with 8 bases in between. The CDR3 DNA reads TGTGCCAGCAGCGGACAGAACGAGCAGTACTTC. The encoded protein is CASSGQNEQYF.

The CDR3 is CASSRGGASGGQNEQFF. The CDR3 DNA reads as TGTGCCAGCAGCCGGGGGGGAGCTAGCGGGGGGCAGAATGAGCAGTTCTTC. The V gene is TRBV7-6, the J gene TRBJ2-1; 11 bases are a match to TRBD2. The germline gives CDR1 SGHVS, CDR2 FNYEAQ. The CDR3 contains 17 residues. Trimming removed 5 bases from V and 7 bases from J; junction bases left unmatched: 13.

This rearrangement joins TRBV19 to TRBJ2-7; 9 nucleotides agree with TRBD1. This CDR3 has 14 residues. Germline assignment: CDR1 LNHDA and CDR2 SQIVND (reference sequence). V shed 4 bases, J shed 3 bases, and the junction held 4 bases outside the gene matches. CDR3 in amino acids: CASSTTTGGYEQYF. CDR3 nucleotide sequence: TGTGCCAGTAGTACTACGACAGGGGGCTACGAGCAGTACTTC.

V and J are TRBV7-9 and TRBJ2-3; D unresolved. There are 10 residues in the CDR3. V was cut by 5 bases and J by 11 bases, with 8 bases left in between. Germline CDR1 is SEHNR and CDR2 is FQNEAQ (reference sequence). Written as DNA, the CDR3 is TGTGCCAGCAGCCCGGGTGGGCAGTATTTT. Translating it yields CASSPGGQYF.

The rearrangement joins TRBV10-3 to TRBJ2-6; the match to TRBD1 covers 11 bases. The CDR3 contains 19 residues. V lost 5 bases and J lost 2; bases outside the gene matches: 11. The V gene's germline CDR1 is ENHRY and CDR2 SYGVKD. DNA of the CDR3: TGTGCCATCAGTCGCTCAGAAGGACAGGGGGCGGCTGGGGCCAACGTCCTGACTTTC. It is translated as CAISRSEGQGAAGANVLTF.

This chain joins TRBV13 and TRBJ2-7; no clear D gene. From germline, CDR1 is PRHDT and CDR2 FYEKMQ (reference sequence). The CDR3 totals 13 residues. V was cut by 4 bases and J by 4 bases, with 11 bases left in between. CDR3 protein: CASSWPPHYEQYF. The CDR3 region has the DNA TGTGCCAGCAGCTGGCCCCCTCATTACGAGCAGTACTTC.

In its sample, this clone was seen a few times. The rearrangement uses TRBV5-1 and TRBJ2-1, with 9 bases identical to TRBD2. V was clipped by 0 bases and J by 4 bases; unmatched bases: 2. In germline, CDR1 is SGHRS, CDR2 YFSETQ. This CDR3 is 15 amino acids long. The DNA for the CDR3 is TGCGCCAGCAGCTTGGGGAGCGGGGGGTACAATGAGCAGTTCTTC. Translated, it gives CASSLGSGGYNEQFF.

V usage is TRBV19 and J usage is TRBJ2-3, with 9 bases that match TRBD2. The germline CDR1 and CDR2 sequences are LNHDA and SQIVND (reference sequence). V lost 8 bases to trimming and J lost 1 base; unmatched junction nucleotides: 7. The CDR3 runs 15 residues. This CDR3 is CASQRGGAGTDTQYF. The CDR3 DNA reads TGTGCCAGTCAGCGCGGGGGGGCCGGCACAGATACGCAGTATTTT.

This clone was counted once. The J gene is TRBJ2-7, the V gene TRBV5-4; 8 bases match TRBD1. The CDR3 runs 14 residues. With V trimmed by 10 bases and J by 5 bases, 14 bases remained unmatched. Per germline, CDR1 SGHNT and CDR2 YYREEE (reference sequence). The CDR3 DNA is TGTGCCGTCCGGTCGGACAGGGCGAAAAACGAGCAGTACTTC. It codes for CAVRSDRAKNEQYF.

The chain uses TRBV7-3 and TRBJ2-1; 12 bases match TRBD2. Germline CDR1 and CDR2: SGHTA and FQGTGA. The CDR3 covers 15 residues. V lost 5 bases, J lost 7 bases, and 6 bases stayed unmatched. CDR3 sequence reads: CASSRRTSGKNEQFF. DNA for the CDR3: TGTGCCAGCAGCAGGCGGACTAGCGGGAAAAATGAGCAGTTCTTC.

The V and J genes are TRBV30 and TRBJ1-1, with TRBD1 as a possible D gene (6 bases). CDR1 GTSNPN and CDR2 SVGIG come from the germline V gene (reference sequence). This CDR3 has 13 amino acids. Trimming stripped 4 bases from V and 4 bases from J, with 13 bases between. DNA of the CDR3: TGTGCCTGGAATCAGGGGCTGGGCACTGAAGCTTTCTTT. This encodes CAWNQGLGTEAFF.

This clone was seen a handful of times. This rearrangement joins TRBV30 to TRBJ1-1; possible D gene TRBD1, 6 bases. The V gene's germline CDR1 is GTSNPN and CDR2 SVGIG (reference sequence). The germline V and J ends were trimmed by 2 bases and 1 base, with 8 bases remaining between them. This CDR3 is built from 13 residues. The CDR3 spells CAWSTTGNTEAFF. The CDR3 DNA reads as TGTGCCTGGAGTACGACAGGGAACACTGAAGCTTTCTTT. The whole variable domain, remainder taken from reference TRBV30 and TRBJ1-1, is SQTIHQWPATLVQPVGSPLSLECTVEGTSNPNLYWYRQAAGRGLQLLFYSVGIGQISSEVPQNLSASRPQDRQFILSSKKLLLSDSGFYLCAWSTTGNTEAFFGQGTRLTVV.

The CDR3 sequence: CASSGRGTDTQYF. The CDR3 region has the DNA TGTGCCAGCAGCGGGCGAGGGACAGATACGCAGTATTTT. The chain uses TRBV7-2 and TRBJ2-3, with TRBD2 as a possible D gene (5 bases). V was cut by 5 bases and J by 3 bases, with 9 bases left in between. This CDR3 has 13 amino acids. Germline-derived CDR1 and CDR2 are SGHTA and FQGNSA.

This chain joins TRBV19 and TRBJ1-4, with D possibly TRBD1 on 6 matching bases. The length of the CDR3 is 16 residues. Germline assignment: CDR1 LNHDA and CDR2 SQIVND (reference sequence). V was cut by 2 bases and J by 7 bases, with 17 bases left in between. CDR3 coding DNA: TGTGCCAGTAGTATACCCAGGGGTGTTGTGAGTGAAAAACTGTTTTTT. Its protein product is CASSIPRGVVSEKLFF. Drawing the rest from reference TRBV19 and TRBJ1-4, the complete variable domain is DGGITQSPKYLFRKEGQNVTLSCEQNLNHDAMYWYRQDPGQGLRLIYYSQIVNDFQKGDIAEGYSVSREKKESFPLTVTSAQKNPTAFYLCASSIPRGVVSEKLFFGSGTQLSVL.

This clone turned up a few times. CDR3 loop: CAISESETGNTEAFF. In nucleotides, the CDR3 is TGTGCCATCAGTGAGTCTGAGACAGGAAACACTGAAGCTTTCTTT. The chain uses TRBV10-3 and TRBJ1-1, with a tentative D call TRBD1 (6 bases). The CDR3 has 15 amino acids. The germline gives CDR1 ENHRY, CDR2 SYGVKD. Trimming stripped 0 bases from V and 2 bases from J, with 10 bases between.

This clone has more than one count but fewer than ten. The V gene is TRBV10-1, the J gene TRBJ2-1; 10 bases fit TRBD2. V lost 7 bases to trimming and J lost 7 bases; unmatched junction nucleotides: 7. CDR3 length: 14 amino acids. The germline gives CDR1 WNHNN, CDR2 SYGVQD (reference sequence). CDR3 sequence (DNA): TGCGCCAGCACACCGGGACTAGCGTGGAATGAGCAGTTCTTC. Translating gives CASTPGLAWNEQFF.